This TCR beta chain is from a study of T cell responses to AZD1222 COVID-19 vaccine. On this clone: Its antigen remains unknown.

Findings of the study overall: Baseline serology detected seropositivity in only six AZD1222 recipients. Every sample of the repertoires postdated the peak T cell response. It should be noted that donors were predominantly white British and more often female, and clonal diversity was possibly underestimated.

The germline V gene has CDR1 ENHRY and CDR2 SYGVKD. This CDR3 is 17 amino acids long. Germline trimming cut 5 bases from V and 2 bases from J; bases unmatched to any gene: 13. Clones were sequenced by immunoSEQ multiplex PCR, and TCRdb holds only the in-frame ones, with some missing. The table shows about 99,000 clones, with roughly 90% occurring only once. The sequencing here drew on peripheral blood, taken on day 0 of AZD1222 vaccination. The V and J genes are TRBV10-3 and TRBJ1-2, with TRBD1 matching 8 bases. The clonotype originates from an adult in good health. This chain's CDR3 is CAISHSRATGANYGYTF. Written as DNA, the CDR3 is TGTGCCATCAGTCACTCAAGGGCGACAGGGGCGAACTATGGCTACACCTTC.